This TCR beta chain was observed in a study of human T cells and chemical hapten exposure. Study at large: DPC 0.01% went on the upper back by patch test, with reading at 6 days. The study traced per-sample TCR yield variation mainly to small differences in pooled library volumes.

CDR1 is GTSNPN and CDR2 is SVGIG in the germline V gene (reference sequence). V lost 1 base and J lost 8; bases outside the gene matches: 6. CDR3 length equals 14 residues. Study findings and constraints: Among expanded TCRs, significantly more large CDR3 similarity clusters formed than among controls.

The time point denotes: pre-sensitization, week 0. Treatment meaning: therapeutic diphenylcyclopropenone sensitization with weekly scalp DPC. The starting material, unfractionated whole blood, was used for total RNA extraction. Donors were 18 to 70-year-old alopecia patients suitable for DPC. Comment on this clonotype: Its specificity is not known.

A single record per CDR3 protein comes from TCRdb applying MiXCR to the RACE reads. The sample consists of over 50,000 distinct CDR3 sequences, about 9.6% of them appearing once. The rearrangement joins TRBV30 to TRBJ2-1; TRBD2 matches at 9 bases. The sequence derives from a woman aged 25-40 years with alopecia areata. Some clones in this sample may be carry-over from other donors' samples. This specimen consisted of whole blood, obtained in connection with sensitization to the hapten diphenylcyclopropenone (DPC). CDR3 sequence: CAWSAGLALDEQFF. The CDR3 nucleotides read TGTGCCTGGAGTGCGGGACTAGCTCTAGATGAGCAGTTCTTC.